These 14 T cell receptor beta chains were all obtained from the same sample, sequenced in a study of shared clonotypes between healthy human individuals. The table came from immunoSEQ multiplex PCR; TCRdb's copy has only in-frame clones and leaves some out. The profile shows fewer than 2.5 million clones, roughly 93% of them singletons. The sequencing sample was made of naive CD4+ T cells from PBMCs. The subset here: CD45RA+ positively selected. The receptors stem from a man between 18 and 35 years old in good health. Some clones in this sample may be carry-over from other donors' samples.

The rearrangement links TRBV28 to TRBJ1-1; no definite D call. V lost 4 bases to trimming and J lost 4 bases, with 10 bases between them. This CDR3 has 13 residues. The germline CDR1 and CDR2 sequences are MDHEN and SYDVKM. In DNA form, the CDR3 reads TGTGCCAGCAGTTCCGGGATACTCACTGAAGCTTTCTTT. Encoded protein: CASSSGILTEAFF.

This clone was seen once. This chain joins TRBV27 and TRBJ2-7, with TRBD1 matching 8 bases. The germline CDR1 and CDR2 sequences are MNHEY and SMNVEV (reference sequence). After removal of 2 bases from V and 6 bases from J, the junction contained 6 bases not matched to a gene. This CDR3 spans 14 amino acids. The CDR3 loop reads CASSLRRGHGEQYF. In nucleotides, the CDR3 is TGTGCCAGCAGTTTACGCAGGGGGCACGGCGAGCAGTACTTC.

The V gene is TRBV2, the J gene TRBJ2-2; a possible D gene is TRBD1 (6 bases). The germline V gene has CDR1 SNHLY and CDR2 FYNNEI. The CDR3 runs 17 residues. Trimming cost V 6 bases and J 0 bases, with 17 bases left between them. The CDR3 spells CASRAGLSGANTGELFF. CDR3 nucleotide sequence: TGTGCCAGCAGGGCAGGACTGTCAGGGGCGAACACCGGGGAGCTGTTTTTT.

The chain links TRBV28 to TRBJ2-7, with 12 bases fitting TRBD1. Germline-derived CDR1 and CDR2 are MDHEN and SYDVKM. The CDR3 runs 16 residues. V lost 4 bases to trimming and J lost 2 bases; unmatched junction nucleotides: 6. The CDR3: CASSSPGQGAPYEQYF. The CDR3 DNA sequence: TGTGCCAGCAGTTCTCCGGGACAGGGGGCCCCCTACGAGCAGTACTTC.

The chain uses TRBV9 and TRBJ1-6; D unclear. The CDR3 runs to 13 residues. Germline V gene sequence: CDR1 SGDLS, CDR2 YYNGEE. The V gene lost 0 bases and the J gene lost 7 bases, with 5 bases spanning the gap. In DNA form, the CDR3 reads TGTGCCAGCAGCGTAGTCACAAATTCACCCCTCCACTTT. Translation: CASSVVTNSPLHF.

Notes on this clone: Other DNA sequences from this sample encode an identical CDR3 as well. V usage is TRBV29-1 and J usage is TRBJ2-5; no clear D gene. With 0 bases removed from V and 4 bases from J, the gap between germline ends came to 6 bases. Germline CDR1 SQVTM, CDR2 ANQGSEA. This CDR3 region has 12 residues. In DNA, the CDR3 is TGCAGCGTTGAAGAGTTGGGAGAGACCCAGTACTTC. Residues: CSVEELGETQYF. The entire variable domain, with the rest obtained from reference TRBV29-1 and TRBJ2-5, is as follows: SAVISQKPSRDICQRGTSLTIQCQVDSQVTMMFWYRQQPGQSLTLIATANQGSEATYESGFVIDKFPISRPNLTFSTLTVSNMSPEDSSIYLCSVEELGETQYFGPGTRLLVL.

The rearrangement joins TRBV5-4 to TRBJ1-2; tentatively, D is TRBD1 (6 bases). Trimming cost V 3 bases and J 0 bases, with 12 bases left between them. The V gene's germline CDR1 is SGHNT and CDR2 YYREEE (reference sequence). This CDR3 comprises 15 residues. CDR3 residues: CASSSSQGSNYGYTF. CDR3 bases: TGTGCCAGCAGCTCGTCACAGGGATCTAACTATGGCTACACCTTC. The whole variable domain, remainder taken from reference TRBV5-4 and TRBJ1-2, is ETGVTQSPTHLIKTRGQQVTLRCSSQSGHNTVSWYQQALGQGPQFIFQYYREEENGRGNFPPRFSGLQFPNYSSELNVNALELDDSALYLCASSSSQGSNYGYTFGSGTRLTVV.

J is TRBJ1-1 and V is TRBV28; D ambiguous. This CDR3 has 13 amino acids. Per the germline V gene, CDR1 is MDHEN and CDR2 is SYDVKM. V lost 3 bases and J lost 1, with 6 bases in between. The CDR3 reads CASSLKPNTEAFF. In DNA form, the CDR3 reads TGTGCCAGCAGTTTGAAGCCGAACACTGAAGCTTTCTTT.

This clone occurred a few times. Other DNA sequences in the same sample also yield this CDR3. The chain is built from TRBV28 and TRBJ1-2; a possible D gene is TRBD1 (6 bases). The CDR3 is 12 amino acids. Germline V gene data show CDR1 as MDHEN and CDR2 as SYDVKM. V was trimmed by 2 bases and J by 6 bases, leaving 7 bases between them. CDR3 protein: CASSLPGDGYTF. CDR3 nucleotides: TGTGCCAGCAGTTTACCAGGGGATGGCTACACCTTC.

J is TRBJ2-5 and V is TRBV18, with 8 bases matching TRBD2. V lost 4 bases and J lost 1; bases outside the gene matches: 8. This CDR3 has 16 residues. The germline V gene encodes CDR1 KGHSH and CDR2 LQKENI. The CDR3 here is CASSLGGAAGQETQYF. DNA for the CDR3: TGTGCCAGCTCACTCGGGGGGGCGGCCGGCCAAGAGACCCAGTACTTC.

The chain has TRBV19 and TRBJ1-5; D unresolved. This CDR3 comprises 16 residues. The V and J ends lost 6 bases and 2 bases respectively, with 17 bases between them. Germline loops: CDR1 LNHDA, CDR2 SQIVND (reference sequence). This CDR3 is CASSNPGWDRNQPQHF. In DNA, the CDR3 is TGTGCCAGTAGCAACCCCGGTTGGGATCGCAATCAGCCCCAGCATTTT.

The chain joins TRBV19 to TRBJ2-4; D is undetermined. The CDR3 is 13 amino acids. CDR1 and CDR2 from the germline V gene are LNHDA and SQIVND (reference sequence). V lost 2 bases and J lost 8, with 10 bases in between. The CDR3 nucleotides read TGTGCCAGTAGTATAAGGGTCTTGGACATTCAGTACTTC. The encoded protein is CASSIRVLDIQYF.

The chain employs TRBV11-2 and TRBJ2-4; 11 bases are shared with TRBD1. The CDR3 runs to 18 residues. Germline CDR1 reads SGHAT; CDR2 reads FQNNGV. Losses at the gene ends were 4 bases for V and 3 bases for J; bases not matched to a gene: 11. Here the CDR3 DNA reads TGTGCCAGCAGCTCCGCGGGACAGGGGGATAGAGTCAAAAACATTCAGTACTTC. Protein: CASSSAGQGDRVKNIQYF.

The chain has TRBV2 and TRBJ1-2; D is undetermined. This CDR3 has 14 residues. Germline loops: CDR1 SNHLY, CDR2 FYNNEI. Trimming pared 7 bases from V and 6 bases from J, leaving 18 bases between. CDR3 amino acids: CASKKQVAQDGYTF. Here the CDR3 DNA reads TGTGCCAGCAAGAAGCAGGTCGCCCAGGATGGCTACACCTTC. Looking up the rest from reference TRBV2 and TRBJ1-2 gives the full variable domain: EPEVTQTPSHQVTQMGQEVILRCVPISNHLYFYWYRQILGQKVEFLVSFYNNEISEKSEIFDDQFSVERPDGSNFTLKIRSTKLEDSAMYFCASKKQVAQDGYTFGSGTRLTVV.